This T cell receptor beta chain was captured in a study of blood T cells in healthy people across ages. Study overall: About one barcoded beta molecule was captured per two T cells (by template switching).

Next came a second PCR, run for about 6 to 11 cycles, which used a sample-barcoded 5' primer along with a J-beta primer mix. Each CDR3 protein gets one entry after TCRdb re-called the 5' RACE reads with MiXCR. The data contain roughly 1,300,000 distinct CDR3 sequences, approximately 59% of them singletons. Study-wide results and caveats: With donor CMV status unknown, expanded clonotype changes were possibly confounded. Unsorted PBMCs prevented conclusive naive versus antigen-experienced comparison.

The donors, healthy Caucasians from Russia, were aged roughly 6 to 90. V was trimmed by 5 bases and J by 3 bases, leaving 11 bases between them. Per germline, CDR1 DFQATT and CDR2 SNEGSKA (reference sequence). The CDR3 extends over 13 amino acids. To note about this clonotype: Its matching antigen is unknown.

Sequences were obtained from blood. This chain joins TRBV20-1 and TRBJ1-5; D might be TRBD1 (5 bases). The sequence derives from a young man in good health. CDR3 sequence: CSAHRGTNQPQHF. For the CDR3, the DNA is TGCAGTGCTCACCGGGGCACCAATCAGCCCCAGCATTTT.